The sequence of this T cell receptor (beta chain) was determined in a study of siplizumab effects on memory and regulatory T cells. Clones were read by immunoSEQ multiplex PCR, and TCRdb kept only the in-frame ones, dropping some. The table has roughly 100,000 clones, more than 85% seen once. Notes on this clone: No antigen is known for it.

Study-wide results and limits: Unstimulated subset assignment was obtained for only a minor fraction of alloreactive clones. The naive T cell population seemed more diverse than memory cells and seemed a major contributor to the alloresponse. Memory cells that were CD4+ and unstimulated gave rise to alloreactive sequences, which siplizumab significantly reduced. Proliferating Tregs' suppressive function in siplizumab cultures went unconfirmed.

The CDR3 is 11 residues long. V shed 6 bases and J shed 11 bases, with 13 bases lying between them. Germline CDR1 and CDR2: LGHNT and FRNRAP. The source of this sequence is a human donor in good health. The V and J genes are TRBV12-5 and TRBJ1-1, with D possibly TRBD1 on 5 matching bases. Sequences were obtained from Tregs sorted from blood. CDR3 nucleotide sequence: TGTGCTAGTGGGGTGGGACTCGACGCTTTCTTT. Protein sequence: CASGVGLDAFF. The full variable domain, rest sourced from reference TRBV12-5 and TRBJ1-1, is DARVTQTPRHKVTEMGQEVTMRCQPILGHNTVFWYRQTMMQGLELLAYFRNRAPLDDSGMPKDRFSAEMPDATLATLKIQPSEPRDSAVYFCASGVGLDAFFGQGTRLTVV.